Detailed here is one T cell receptor (beta chain). A single base separates this from a much larger clone, so it may be a read error. The data belong to a study of tumor-infiltrating lymphocytes in primary liver carcinoma. V shed 2 bases and J 5 bases; nucleotides not matched to a gene: 8. The CDR3 consists of 17 residues. Germline V gives CDR1 SGHVS, CDR2 FQNEAQ. DNA and RNA were both co-extracted from approximately 20-30 mg of bulk tissue that had not been sorted. Total RNA (around 500 ng) served as template for TCR beta cDNA synthesis primed by a constant-region primer. Nested multiplex PCR, run for three rounds with slightly modified ARM-PCR, yielded TCR beta libraries. The first two PCR rounds used TRBV1-TRBV30 primers with a Cbeta primer, around 10 cycles each. TCRdb re-derived calls from the multiplex PCR reads in MiXCR, one entry per CDR3 protein. The table includes under 85,000 distinct CDR3 sequences, 72% detected once.

The sequence derives from a man aged 35 to 55 with primary liver carcinoma and hepatitis B virus infection. Specimen: liver tumor tissue from sampling region 1. The subset: tumor region T1, superior pole. V usage is TRBV7-8 and J usage is TRBJ2-2, with 10 bases aligning to TRBD2. The chain's CDR3 is CASSLSGLARRTGELFF. CDR3 DNA sequence: TGTGCCAGCAGCTTATCGGGACTAGCGAGAAGGACCGGGGAGCTGTTTTTT.